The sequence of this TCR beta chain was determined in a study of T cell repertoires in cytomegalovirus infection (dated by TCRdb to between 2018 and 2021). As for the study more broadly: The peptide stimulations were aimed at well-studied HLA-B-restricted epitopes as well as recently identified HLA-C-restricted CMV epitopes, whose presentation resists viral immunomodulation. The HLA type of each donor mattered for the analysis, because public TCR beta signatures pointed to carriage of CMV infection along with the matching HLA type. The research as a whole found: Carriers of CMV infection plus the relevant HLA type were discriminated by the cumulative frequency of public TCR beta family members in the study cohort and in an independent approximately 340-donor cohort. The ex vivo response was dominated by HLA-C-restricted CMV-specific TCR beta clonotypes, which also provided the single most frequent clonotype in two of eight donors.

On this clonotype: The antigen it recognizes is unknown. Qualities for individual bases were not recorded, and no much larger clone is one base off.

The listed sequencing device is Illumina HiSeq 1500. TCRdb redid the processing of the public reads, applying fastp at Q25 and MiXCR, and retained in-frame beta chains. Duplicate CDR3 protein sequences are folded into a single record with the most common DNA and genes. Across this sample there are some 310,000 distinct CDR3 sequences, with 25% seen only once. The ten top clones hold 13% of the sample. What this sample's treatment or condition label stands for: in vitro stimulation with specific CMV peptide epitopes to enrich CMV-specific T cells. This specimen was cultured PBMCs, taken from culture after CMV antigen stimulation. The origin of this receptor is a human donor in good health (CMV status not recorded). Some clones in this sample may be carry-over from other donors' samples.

The sequenced DNA: TGCAGCGTTGGACAGGGGGCAGGCGAGCAGTACGTC. Translation gives CSVGQGAGEQYV. The sequence links TRBV29-1 to TRBJ2-7; a stretch of 10 junction bases matches TRBD1. CDR1 SQVTM and CDR2 ANQGSEA are derived from the germline V gene. V is cut back by 4 bases and J by 6 bases, with 3 bases in the junction unmatched. Its CDR3 holds 12 amino acids, cysteine through valine. The sequence is cut down to CDR3 DNA, 36 bases in frame from base 1.